These 18 T cell receptor beta chains originate from one sample sequenced in a study of T-cell reconstitution after alpha-beta-depleted transplantation in children. The authors prepared the TCRbeta library with unique molecular identifiers. TCRdb re-analysed the PCR reads in MiXCR, keeping a single row per CDR3 protein. The data hold over 400,000 distinct CDR3 sequences, with around 46% observed a single time. The material sequenced was PBMCs, taken before TCRalphabeta/CD19-depleted stem cell transplant. These receptors all come from a girl aged 2-10 years with aplastic anemia, due to receive a stem cell transplant.

This clonotype has ten or more counts. The rearrangement uses TRBV10-2 and TRBJ2-7; D remains unclear. Per germline, CDR1 WSHSY and CDR2 SAAADI. The V and J ends lost 0 bases and 5 bases respectively, with 2 bases between them. This CDR3 is 11 amino acids long. DNA for the CDR3: TGCGCCAGCAGTGAGTCTAACGAGCAGTACTTC. It translates to CASSESNEQYF.

This clonotype has only a few counts. The chain is built from TRBV5-6 and TRBJ2-7, with D perhaps given as TRBD1 or TRBD2 (5 bases each). V was pared by 4 bases and J by 0 bases, with 11 bases between. Germline V gene data show CDR1 as SGHDT and CDR2 as YYEEEE. CDR3 size: 14 residues. CDR3 loop: CASSTGLRSYEQYF. CDR3 DNA sequence: TGTGCCAGCAGCACGGGGCTCCGCTCCTACGAGCAGTACTTC.

The chain couples TRBV20-1 to TRBJ1-3; D ambiguous. From germline, CDR1 is DFQATT and CDR2 SNEGSKA (reference sequence). This CDR3 contains 14 residues. V was pared by 3 bases and J by 0 bases, with 9 bases between. This chain's CDR3 is CSASFKSSGNTIYF. Written as DNA, the CDR3 is TGCAGTGCTAGTTTCAAGAGCTCTGGAAACACCATATATTTT.

Worth noting for this clonotype: At one end, the junction sequence differs from germline, possibly due to a read error. The genes are TRBV12-3 or TRBV12-4 and TRBJ2-1; 8 nucleotides align to TRBD2. The CDR3 has 15 residues. CDR3 sequence (DNA): TGTGCCAGCAGCCAACGAGCGGGAGTGTACAATGAGCGGTTCTTC. Its translation: CASSQRAGVYNERFF.

This clonotype was found a few times. The V and J genes are TRBV29-1 and TRBJ1-1, with D possibly being TRBD1 (6 bases). The CDR3 is 15 residues long. Germline V gene sequence: CDR1 SQVTM, CDR2 ANQGSEA. V shed 0 bases and J shed 3 bases, with 14 bases lying between them. This CDR3 is CSVEEVGGRDTEAFF. The DNA of the CDR3 is TGCAGCGTTGAAGAGGTAGGGGGGAGAGACACTGAAGCTTTCTTT.

The chain links TRBV28 to TRBJ2-2; TRBD2 matches at 11 bases. CDR3 length: 19 amino acids. J lost 6 bases, V lost 3 bases, and 15 bases had no gene match. Germline values: CDR1 MDHEN, CDR2 SYDVKM. The CDR3 DNA reads TGTGCCAGCAGTTTGGTGTTAGCGGGGACTAGCGGCGGGGCCGGGGAGCTGTTTTTT. Protein sequence: CASSLVLAGTSGGAGELFF. The full variable domain, in which reference TRBV28 and TRBJ2-2 provide the parts outside the CDR3, is DVKVTQSSRYLVKRTGEKVFLECVQDMDHENMFWYRQDPGLGLRLIYFSYDVKMKEKGDIPEGYSVSREKKERFSLILESASTNQTSMYLCASSLVLAGTSGGAGELFFGEGSRLTVL.

The chain joins TRBV5-1 to TRBJ2-1; 9 bases line up with TRBD1. The CDR3 runs to 13 residues. Unmatched junction bases numbered 5, after V lost 5 bases and J lost 8 bases. Germline V gene sequence: CDR1 SGHRS, CDR2 YFSETQ. The CDR3 spells CASRQGARDEQFF. The DNA for the CDR3 is TGCGCCAGCAGACAGGGGGCTAGGGATGAGCAGTTCTTC.

This clonotype has more than one count but fewer than ten. This chain links TRBV4-1 with TRBJ1-5, with D perhaps TRBD1 (6 bases). The CDR3 spans 15 residues. Trimming stripped 5 bases from V and 4 bases from J, with 15 bases between. Germline loops: CDR1 MGHRA, CDR2 YSYEKL. The CDR3 DNA is TGCGCCAGCAGCGCGAACCGGGACAAGAATCAGCCCCAGCATTTT. It codes for CASSANRDKNQPQHF.

V usage is TRBV7-8 and J usage is TRBJ1-2; 8 bases fit TRBD1. Germline CDR1 is SGHVS and CDR2 is FQNEAQ. The junction had 5 bases not matched to a gene; V was cut back by 5 bases and J by 3 bases. The CDR3 has 14 residues. Written as DNA, the CDR3 is TGTGCCAGCAGCCCACGGACAGGGTACTATGGCTACACCTTC. Its translation is CASSPRTGYYGYTF. The variable domain in full, completed from reference TRBV7-8 and TRBJ1-2, reads GAGVSQSPRYKVAKRGQDVALRCDPISGHVSLFWYQQALGQGPEFLTYFQNEAQLDKSGLPSDRFFAERPEGSVSTLKIQRTQQEDSAVYLCASSPRTGYYGYTFGSGTRLTVV.

This rearrangement joins TRBV5-1 to TRBJ2-1, with D perhaps TRBD2 (5 bases). The CDR3 extends over 16 amino acids. Between the trimmed V and J ends, which lost 4 bases and 1 base, there was a span of 15 bases. Per germline, CDR1 SGHRS and CDR2 YFSETQ. The CDR3 coding sequence is TGCGCCAGCAGCCCCGATAAGACTATATCCTACAATGAGCAGTTCTTC. It specifies CASSPDKTISYNEQFF.

This chain joins TRBV30 and TRBJ2-1; D unresolved. CDR3 length: 13 residues. V shed 0 bases and J shed 4 bases, with 7 bases lying between them. Germline V lookup: CDR1 GTSNPN, CDR2 SVGIG (reference sequence). The CDR3: CAWSVSTYNEQFF. CDR3 bases: TGTGCCTGGAGTGTAAGCACTTACAATGAGCAGTTCTTC.

The chain joins TRBV3-1 to TRBJ2-5; 9 nucleotides align to TRBD2. V shed 6 bases and J 2 bases; nucleotides not matched to a gene: 7. There are 15 residues in the CDR3. The germline gives CDR1 LGHDT, CDR2 YNNKEL (reference sequence). The CDR3 DNA follows: TGTGCCAGCAGGCTAGCGGGGATCGGTCAAGAGACCCAGTACTTC. Protein sequence: CASRLAGIGQETQYF.

The V call is TRBV20-1, the J call TRBJ1-1, with D possibly being TRBD1 (6 bases). The ends were cut back, 6 bases at V and 2 bases at J, with 16 bases in the middle. This CDR3 spans 14 amino acids. Germline loops: CDR1 DFQATT, CDR2 SNEGSKA (reference sequence). CDR3 DNA sequence: TGCAGTGCCTATAGAGTACAGGGCAACACTGAAGCTTTCTTT. Amino acid sequence: CSAYRVQGNTEAFF.

V usage is TRBV27 and J usage is TRBJ2-4; 11 bases agree with TRBD2. V shed 4 bases, J shed 8 bases, and the junction held 19 bases outside the gene matches. The CDR3 is made up of 19 amino acids. Germline CDR1 is MNHEY and CDR2 is SMNVEV (reference sequence). The CDR3 DNA is TGTGCCAGCAGTTCAACACTAGCGGGAGAATCTAGTTATTTGGACATTCAGTACTTC. It specifies CASSSTLAGESSYLDIQYF.

The J gene is TRBJ1-2, the V gene TRBV4-1; D gene ambiguous. V lost 0 bases to trimming and J lost 4 bases, with 15 bases between them. Germline V gene lookup returns CDR1 MGHRA and CDR2 YSYEKL. The CDR3 is made up of 16 amino acids. The CDR3 DNA reads TGCGCCAGCAGCCAAGATCCCACATTGGACGGCTATGGCTACACCTTC. It specifies CASSQDPTLDGYGYTF.

This chain uses TRBV6-2 or TRBV6-3 with TRBJ2-3; possibly TRBD1 for D (7 bases). V shed 6 bases and J shed 0 bases, with 16 bases lying between them. CDR3 length: 16 amino acids. CDR1 and CDR2 from the germline V gene are MNHEY and SVGEGT. The CDR3 loop reads CASSLDRTTSTDTQYF. CDR3 sequence (DNA): TGTGCCAGCAGCCTGGACAGGACTACTAGCACAGATACGCAGTATTTT.

This clonotype occurred once. This chain links TRBV27 with TRBJ2-1; unclear D gene. Trimming pared 7 bases from V and 4 bases from J, leaving 5 bases between. The CDR3 loop spans 11 amino acids. From germline, CDR1 is MNHEY and CDR2 SMNVEV (reference sequence). CDR3 DNA: TGTGCCAGCAAAGAATACAATGAGCAGTTCTTC. Its protein product is CASKEYNEQFF.

This chain joins TRBV29-1 and TRBJ1-1, with D hard to call. This CDR3 comprises 13 residues. CDR1 is SQVTM and CDR2 is ANQGSEA in the germline V gene. Trimming left V 7 bases short and J 0 bases short, with 12 bases between. The CDR3 sequence is CSAAEGLNTEAFF. The CDR3 bases are TGCAGCGCCGCGGAGGGCCTGAACACTGAAGCTTTCTTT.